This TCR beta chain emerged from a study of a mutant IDH1 vaccine in newly diagnosed glioma. About this clone itself: As yet, its antigen is unknown.

The CDR3 has 15 residues. TCRdb's copy holds only in-frame clones and misses some; the assay was immunoSEQ multiplex PCR. The sample shows about 36,000 clones, roughly 80% of them seen only once. Noted time point: week 11, during vaccination. One vaccine dose held 300 ug of mutant IDH1 20-mer peptide and came with topical imiquimod. The sequences come from peripheral blood mononuclear cells (PBMCs), collected from a glioma patient whose treatment included an IDH1 peptide vaccine. V and J are TRBV21-1 and TRBJ1-2; the table gives TRBD1 as D, unverified against the DNA. TRBV21-1 is a known pseudogene. This receptor was identified in a woman aged 25 to 39 with glioma. Some clones in this sample may be carry-over from other donors' samples. CDR3 bases: TGTGCCAGCAGCAATCTCTACGGGACAGGGTATGGCTACACCTTC. Translation gives CASSNLYGTGYGYTF.